The next 19 T cell receptor beta chains were all read from a single sample in a study of graft-versus-host responses after intestinal transplantation. Assay: immunoSEQ multiplex PCR; the TCRdb copy retains only in-frame clones and omits some. The profile shows some 7,000 clones, approximately 70% of them singletons. Grafts had their tissue processed, releasing intraepithelial and lamina propria lymphocytes. The specimen was ileum tissue, collected around 50 days after transplant. These receptors all come from a human patient who received an intestinal transplant, so some T cells may come from the graft donor.

This chain joins TRBV5-1 and TRBJ1-2; D is undetermined. Per germline, CDR1 SGHRS and CDR2 YFSETQ. The CDR3 is 14 amino acids. V dropped 0 bases and J dropped 4 bases, with 10 bases sitting between them. CDR3 amino acids: CASSLGRGSYGYTF. The CDR3 bases are TGCGCCAGCAGCTTGGGTCGGGGTAGCTATGGCTACACCTTC. The full variable domain, its missing parts supplied by reference TRBV5-1 and TRBJ1-2, is KAGVTQTPRYLIKTRGQQVTLSCSPISGHRSVSWYQQTPGQGLQFLFEYFSETQRNKGNFPGRFSGRQFSNSRSEMNVSTLELGDSALYLCASSLGRGSYGYTFGSGTRLTVV.

This clone was seen a handful of times. Other DNA sequences from this sample encode an identical CDR3 as well. The chain has TRBV15 and TRBJ2-7; 7 bases match TRBD1. Germline CDR1 is LNHNV and CDR2 is YYDKDF (reference sequence). The CDR3 totals 13 residues. The V gene end was trimmed by 3 bases and the J gene end by 3 bases; junction bases not matched to a gene: 2. CDR3 sequence: CATSSGTDYEQYV. CDR3 nucleotide sequence: TGTGCCACCAGCAGTGGGACAGACTACGAGCAGTACGTC.

The J gene is TRBJ2-4, the V gene TRBV2; tentative D call: TRBD1 (8 bases). CDR3 length: 17 amino acids. V lost 4 bases and J lost 3, with 19 bases in between. CDR1 and CDR2 (germline): SNHLY, FYNNEI. The CDR3 DNA reads TGTGCCAGCAGTGGGGGGGGGACAGGCCACCACAAAAACATTCAGTACTTC. Translation gives CASSGGGTGHHKNIQYF.

This chain joins TRBV7-9 and TRBJ2-3, with no clear D. Trimming pared 5 bases from V and 2 bases from J, leaving 5 bases between. Germline V lookup: CDR1 SEHNR, CDR2 FQNEAQ (reference sequence). The CDR3 length is 12 residues. CDR3 nucleotide sequence: TGTGCCAGCAGCCCCTTCACAGATACGCAGTATTTT. It encodes CASSPFTDTQYF.

The J gene is TRBJ1-4, the V gene TRBV7-9; 7 positions agree with TRBD1. This CDR3 has 17 residues. J gave up 4 bases and V 5 bases, and 13 bases lay outside the gene matches. Germline CDR1 SEHNR, CDR2 FQNEAQ (reference sequence). The CDR3 region is CASSPDTGTVFNEKLFF. The CDR3 DNA sequence: TGTGCCAGCAGCCCGGATACCGGGACAGTGTTTAATGAAAAACTGTTTTTT.

The J gene is TRBJ2-1, the V gene TRBV12-5, with TRBD2 matching over 14 bases. CDR3 length: 14 amino acids. V was clipped by 8 bases and J by 8 bases; unmatched bases: 5. Germline CDR1 and CDR2: LGHNT and FRNRAP. The CDR3 DNA follows: TGTGCTAGTTCCCGACTAGCGGGGGGGGATGAGCAGTTCTTC. It translates to CASSRLAGGDEQFF.

This chain links TRBV10-2 with TRBJ2-7; 15 positions match TRBD2. Germline lookup yields CDR1 WSHSY and CDR2 SAAADI. The CDR3 spans 16 residues. J gave up 7 bases and V 4 bases, and 8 bases lay outside the gene matches. Here the CDR3 DNA reads TGCGCCAGCAGTGGCCCCGGACTAGCGGGGGGGGAGGAGCAGTACGTC. It encodes CASSGPGLAGGEEQYV.

The CDR3: CASSQDSSRVPNTEAFF. CDR3 sequence (DNA): TGTGCCAGCAGCCAAGATTCTTCCAGGGTCCCGAACACTGAAGCTTTCTTT. The chain employs TRBV4-2 and TRBJ1-1; D is possibly TRBD1 (5 bases). V lost 0 bases and J 1 base, leaving 15 bases between the germline ends. The CDR3 has 17 amino acids. The V gene's germline CDR1 is LGHNA and CDR2 YNFKEQ.

The rearrangement uses TRBV7-6 and TRBJ2-7; the D gene is possibly TRBD1 (6 bases). There are 13 residues in the CDR3. Trimming removed 3 bases from V and 0 bases from J, with 6 bases in between. The germline gives CDR1 SGHVS, CDR2 FNYEAQ. CDR3 loop: CASSLDSSYEQYV. The CDR3 DNA reads as TGTGCCAGCAGCTTGGACAGCTCCTACGAGCAGTACGTC.

A single count supports this clone. The chain employs TRBV5-1 and TRBJ1-5, with 7 positions matching TRBD1. This CDR3 is 15 amino acids long. V was pared by 0 bases and J by 4 bases, with 4 bases of the junction left unmatched. CDR1 SGHRS and CDR2 YFSETQ come from the germline V gene. The CDR3 spells CASSLGSGGNQPQHF. The CDR3 coding sequence is TGCGCCAGCAGCTTGGGGTCAGGGGGAAATCAGCCCCAGCATTTT. The variable domain in full, completed from reference TRBV5-1 and TRBJ1-5, reads KAGVTQTPRYLIKTRGQQVTLSCSPISGHRSVSWYQQTPGQGLQFLFEYFSETQRNKGNFPGRFSGRQFSNSRSEMNVSTLELGDSALYLCASSLGSGGNQPQHFGDGTRLSIL.

The J gene is TRBJ2-3, the V gene TRBV18; 11 bases are shared with TRBD2. Germline V gene sequence: CDR1 KGHSH, CDR2 LQKENI. The V gene end was trimmed by 3 bases and the J gene end by 2 bases; junction bases not matched to a gene: 1. The CDR3 runs to 15 residues. CDR3: CASSPGLAATDTQYF. The CDR3 DNA is TGTGCCAGCTCACCGGGACTAGCGGCCACAGATACGCAGTATTTT.

V and J are TRBV5-1 and TRBJ1-6, with D maybe TRBD1 (5 bases). CDR1 and CDR2 (germline): SGHRS, YFSETQ. This CDR3 is built from 18 residues. V dropped 2 bases and J dropped 0 bases, with 15 bases sitting between them. CDR3 DNA sequence: TGCGCCAGCAGCTTAAGGGGTCCTCTGAGCTCCTATAATTCACCCCTCCACTTT. It yields the protein CASSLRGPLSSYNSPLHF.

The chain carries TRBV25-1 and TRBJ1-1, with D perhaps TRBD1 (6 bases). V was pared by 3 bases and J by 3 bases, with 11 bases between. CDR1 and CDR2 from the germline V gene are MGHDK and SYGVNS. The CDR3 totals 14 residues. For the CDR3, the DNA is TGTGCCAGCAGTGAGATCAGGGGACACACTGAAGCTTTCTTT. Translated: CASSEIRGHTEAFF.

As DNA, the CDR3 is TGTGCCAGCAGCTCAGGGAACTATGGCTACACCTTC. This sequence encodes CASSSGNYGYTF. The rearrangement uses TRBV5-5 and TRBJ1-2, with D tentatively TRBD1 (5 bases). The V gene lost 3 bases and the J gene lost 2 bases, with 5 bases spanning the gap. The length of the CDR3 is 12 residues. Germline CDR1 and CDR2: SGHKS and YYEKEE (reference sequence).

V is TRBV5-6 and J is TRBJ1-5; D is perhaps TRBD1 (6 bases). With 1 base removed from V and 4 bases from J, the gap between germline ends came to 12 bases. CDR3 length: 15 residues. Germline values: CDR1 SGHDT, CDR2 YYEEEE. The CDR3 spells CASSLRGGENQPQHF. CDR3 DNA: TGTGCCAGCAGCTTGCGTGGGGGCGAGAATCAGCCCCAGCATTTT.

V and J are TRBV20-1 and TRBJ2-5; D is possibly TRBD1 (6 bases). Germline CDR1 and CDR2: DFQATT and SNEGSKA (reference sequence). Trimming stripped 8 bases from V and 3 bases from J, with 10 bases between. CDR3 length: 11 residues. CDR3 residues: CSITGKETQYF. The CDR3 DNA follows: TGCAGTATAACAGGGAAAGAGACCCAGTACTTC.

The rearrangement uses TRBV19 and TRBJ2-4, with a possible D match to TRBD1 (5 bases). Germline-derived CDR1 and CDR2 are LNHDA and SQIVND (reference sequence). This CDR3 is built from 17 residues. Trimming shortened V by 3 bases and J by 0 bases, and 15 bases separated the two germline ends. The CDR3 sequence is CASSIRAWSIAKNIQYF. The DNA of the CDR3 is TGTGCCAGTAGTATCAGGGCGTGGAGTATAGCCAAAAACATTCAGTACTTC.

This clone has just a few counts. V and J are TRBV7-8 and TRBJ1-6, with 7 bases fitting TRBD1. Germline CDR1 SGHVS, CDR2 FQNEAQ. This CDR3 comprises 15 residues. The V gene end was trimmed by 0 bases and the J gene end by 5 bases; junction bases not matched to a gene: 1. CDR3 coding DNA: TGTGCCAGCAGCTTAGCGACAGGGAATAATTCACCCCTCCACTTT. Translated, it gives CASSLATGNNSPLHF.

Worth noting for this clone: The junction shows a germline mismatch at one end, possibly a read error. This sequence joins TRBV7-7 and TRBJ2-3, with D unclear. The CDR3 contains 13 residues. Germline CDR1 and CDR2: SSHAT and FNYEAQ (reference sequence). The chain's CDR3 is CASSLGGTDTQYF. CDR3 DNA sequence: TGTGCTAGCAGCTTAGGCGGCACAGATACGCAGTATTTT.